This TCR beta chain derives from a study of human T cells and chemical hapten exposure. Study-wide context: The study sensitized with 2% DPC on a 2 cm by 2 cm patch of upper inner arm skin. Mostly female patients had alopecia areata, totalis or universalis. Study-wide findings and caveats: Expanded TCRs produced significantly more large CDR3 similarity clusters than controls did.

Original methodology: A typical sample had 95,000 to 100,000 TCRs, with roughly 20,000 to 700,000 overall. From the RACE reads, TCRdb called clonotypes with MiXCR, one entry per CDR3 protein. The V and J calls and clone size come from TCRdb's table, not from the authors' own analysis. The data show approximately 79,000 distinct CDR3 sequences, about 9% seen once. This clonotype was seen ten or more times. Its antigen is not identified. As to time point: pre-sensitization, week 0. The treatment denotes: therapeutic diphenylcyclopropenone sensitization with weekly scalp DPC. This TCR was sampled from a man aged 35-49 years with alopecia areata. Some clones in this sample may be carry-over from other donors' samples. The input for sequencing was whole blood, taken in connection with sensitization to the hapten diphenylcyclopropenone (DPC).

The CDR3 bases are TGTGCCAGCAGTAGGGCCTCACAGGTCAGCTCCTACAATGAGCAGTTCTTC. It codes for CASSRASQVSSYNEQFF. V usage is TRBV12-3 or TRBV12-4 and J usage is TRBJ2-1; tentative D call: TRBD1 (5 bases). CDR3 length: 17 residues. Trimming took 5 bases from V and 0 from J, leaving 17 bases between them.